The 17 T cell receptor beta chains below all came from one sample that was sequenced in a study of identical twins. TCRdb ran MiXCR on the 5' RACE reads and lists one entry per CDR3 protein. The table records just over 450,000 distinct CDR3 sequences, 14% of them present only once. The same data also went into a second study, on yellow fever vaccine responses in identical twins.

The specimen sequenced was CD4+ T cells sorted from blood. Receptors were obtained from a woman in her late teens or twenties in good health.

This rearrangement joins TRBV28 to TRBJ1-5; 7 bases match TRBD1. The CDR3 extends over 17 amino acids. CDR1 and CDR2 from the germline V gene are MDHEN and SYDVKM. The V and J ends lost 3 bases and 4 bases, in that order; junction bases with no gene match: 12. The CDR3 DNA reads as TGTGCCAGCAGTTTTGGCCGAGGGGGCATAGGGAATCAGCCCCAGCATTTT. Translating it yields CASSFGRGGIGNQPQHF.

V gene TRBV5-6 combines with J gene TRBJ2-2; 7 positions match TRBD2. The V gene end was trimmed by 4 bases and the J gene end by 1 base; junction bases not matched to a gene: 10. The germline gives CDR1 SGHDT, CDR2 YYEEEE. This CDR3 region has 17 residues. The CDR3: CASSPGGGAGNTGELFF. The DNA for the CDR3 is TGTGCCAGCAGCCCCGGCGGGGGTGCGGGGAACACCGGGGAGCTGTTTTTT.

A few counts support this clonotype. The chain carries TRBV28 and TRBJ2-7, with D hard to call. Deletions cut 7 bases from V and 5 bases from J, with 12 bases between. Germline lookup yields CDR1 MDHEN and CDR2 SYDVKM. The CDR3 spans 12 residues. The CDR3 nucleotides are TGTGCCAGCACCATTAACCCCAACGAGCAGTACTTC. Translated: CASTINPNEQYF.

V gene TRBV12-3 or TRBV12-4 combines with J gene TRBJ2-7, with no clear D. The germline V and J ends were trimmed by 3 bases and 2 bases, with 11 bases remaining between them. The CDR3 is 14 amino acids. The CDR3 nucleotides are TGTGCCAGCAGTTTCGACGACGGAGCCTACGAGCAGTACTTC. Amino acids: CASSFDDGAYEQYF.

This clonotype was observed a few times. The chain has TRBV10-3 and TRBJ2-2, with 11 nucleotides matching TRBD2. With V trimmed by 6 bases and J by 6 bases, 9 bases remained unmatched. CDR1 ENHRY and CDR2 SYGVKD come from the germline V gene. This CDR3 has 16 amino acids. CDR3 sequence (DNA): TGTGCCATCAGCAGCATGACTAGCGGGACCTCCGGGGAGCTGTTTTTT. This gives the protein CAISSMTSGTSGELFF.

The V call is TRBV20-1, the J call TRBJ2-4; 12 bases are shared with TRBD2. The junction had 7 bases not matched to a gene; V was cut back by 7 bases and J by 6 bases. The CDR3 sequence is 14 residues long. The germline CDR1 and CDR2 sequences are DFQATT and SNEGSKA (reference sequence). CDR3 protein: CSVQTSGSANIQYF. The CDR3 DNA follows: TGCAGTGTCCAGACTAGCGGGAGTGCAAACATTCAGTACTTC.

This chain connects TRBV5-6 to TRBJ2-1, with D maybe TRBD2 (6 bases). This CDR3 is built from 15 residues. Germline V gene sequence: CDR1 SGHDT, CDR2 YYEEEE. V lost 4 bases and J 6 bases, leaving 17 bases between the germline ends. This chain's CDR3 is CASSLTGTPVNEQFF. CDR3 coding DNA: TGTGCCAGCAGCCTGACCGGGACTCCCGTCAATGAGCAGTTCTTC.

The chain joins TRBV6-5 to TRBJ2-7; TRBD2 agrees at 15 bases. The CDR3 runs 19 residues. Germline assignment: CDR1 MNHEY and CDR2 SVGAGI. J was trimmed by 7 bases and V by 4 bases; bases with no gene match: 17. CDR3 loop: CASSSRQGLAGGPFGEQYF. The DNA of the CDR3 is TGTGCCAGCAGTTCCAGACAGGGACTAGCGGGAGGACCCTTCGGGGAGCAGTACTTC.

This clonotype was observed at least ten times. The rearrangement uses TRBV7-2 and TRBJ2-5; D unclear. V was trimmed by 1 base and J by 4 bases, leaving 10 bases between them. Germline CDR1 and CDR2: SGHTA and FQGNSA. The CDR3 contains 14 residues. The CDR3 here is CASSLGLTGETQYF. CDR3 coding DNA: TGTGCCAGCAGCTTAGGCCTAACCGGAGAGACCCAGTACTTC.

The table lists this clonotype with a few counts. The chain links TRBV6-5 to TRBJ1-1, with unresolved D. The CDR3 contains 17 residues. Between the trimmed V and J ends, which lost 0 bases and 0 bases, there was a span of 14 bases. Germline V gene sequence: CDR1 MNHEY, CDR2 SVGAGI. The CDR3 coding sequence is TGTGCCAGCAGTTACTCGCCCAGTAGAGACCTGAACACTGAAGCTTTCTTT. Protein: CASSYSPSRDLNTEAFF.

This clonotype was found a few times. This chain joins TRBV27 and TRBJ2-5, with a possible D match to TRBD1 (6 bases). Germline CDR1 MNHEY, CDR2 SMNVEV (reference sequence). V gave up 8 bases and J gave up 3 bases, with 22 bases separating them. This CDR3 spans 16 amino acids. The CDR3 protein is CASWGLGKGGKETQYF. CDR3 bases: TGTGCCAGCTGGGGGCTCGGGAAAGGCGGCAAAGAGACCCAGTACTTC.

The V call is TRBV20-1, the J call TRBJ2-7; 11 bases are a match to TRBD2. CDR1 and CDR2 from the germline V gene are DFQATT and SNEGSKA (reference sequence). J was trimmed by 2 bases and V by 0 bases; bases with no gene match: 6. This CDR3 contains 16 residues. As DNA, the CDR3 is TGCAGTGCTAGAGATTACGCACTAGCGGGAGCCTACGAGCAGTACTTC. This gives the protein CSARDYALAGAYEQYF.

The chain couples TRBV10-3 to TRBJ2-7; 7 bases are shared with TRBD1. J was trimmed by 4 bases and V by 5 bases; bases with no gene match: 5. The CDR3 consists of 13 residues. Germline loops: CDR1 ENHRY, CDR2 SYGVKD. The CDR3 region is CAISNSQGYEQYF. CDR3 in DNA: TGTGCCATCAGTAACTCACAGGGGTACGAGCAGTACTTC.

V usage is TRBV20-1 and J usage is TRBJ2-3; 9 nucleotides agree with TRBD2. Germline trimming cut 5 bases from V and 6 bases from J; bases unmatched to any gene: 27. The CDR3 length is 20 residues. The germline V gene has CDR1 DFQATT and CDR2 SNEGSKA (reference sequence). CDR3 region: CSAGDWASGAPTLTTDTQYF. The CDR3 DNA sequence: TGCAGTGCTGGGGATTGGGCTAGCGGGGCTCCCACCCTGACCACTGATACGCAGTATTTT.

V gene TRBV2 combines with J gene TRBJ2-1; TRBD1 agrees at 10 bases. V shed 6 bases and J 5 bases; nucleotides not matched to a gene: 7. CDR3 length: 15 amino acids. Germline CDR1 and CDR2: SNHLY and FYNNEI. CDR3 protein: CASRRQGARDNEQFF. In nucleotides, the CDR3 is TGTGCCAGCAGAAGACAGGGGGCTCGGGACAATGAGCAGTTCTTC. Complete variable domain (other parts from reference TRBV2 and TRBJ2-1): EPEVTQTPSHQVTQMGQEVILRCVPISNHLYFYWYRQILGQKVEFLVSFYNNEISEKSEIFDDQFSVERPDGSNFTLKIRSTKLEDSAMYFCASRRQGARDNEQFFGPGTRLTVL.

This clonotype was detected only a few times. The J gene is TRBJ2-5, the V gene TRBV20-1; the D is unclear. Trimming left V 0 bases short and J 4 bases short, with 12 bases between. This CDR3 is 14 amino acids long. Germline V lookup: CDR1 DFQATT, CDR2 SNEGSKA (reference sequence). For the CDR3, the DNA is TGCAGTGCTAGAGATGGTCGTAGTGGAGAGACCCAGTACTTC. This encodes CSARDGRSGETQYF.

This clonotype came up a few times. The J gene is TRBJ2-5, the V gene TRBV5-1; no definite D call. Germline CDR1 is SGHRS and CDR2 is YFSETQ. The CDR3 is 14 amino acids. V was pared by 5 bases and J by 4 bases, with 15 bases between. CDR3 loop: CASSYTGGVETQYF. CDR3 sequence (DNA): TGCGCCAGCAGTTACACCGGTGGTGTAGAGACCCAGTACTTC.